This TCR beta chain was sequenced for a study of T cells expressing NK-cell markers. Whole-study context: Sequenced donors, eight in total, included seven who were HCMV-seropositive and one who was seronegative.

Study-wide results and caveats: CD8+ T cells in 5 or 6 donors included dominant NKG2C+ clonotypes at roughly 1.0-7.0%.

UMIs accompanied the 5'RACE template switching by which TCR beta cDNA was made. TCRdb reprocessed the 5' RACE reads; each CDR3 protein has one entry and no DNA is given. The table for this sample gives 200,000 to 300,000 distinct CDR3 sequences. The CDR3 totals 12 residues. In germline, CDR1 is MNHNS, CDR2 SASEGT. Concerning this clonotype: Its antigen remains unidentified.

This rearrangement joins TRBV6-1 to TRBJ2-5; TCRdb's D call of TRBD2 is untestable without DNA. The source is a man younger than 30 in good health. The sample was blood T cells: a sorted CD56 or NKG2C T cell subset, CD4+ or CD8+ T cells, or bulk PBMC T cells (not recorded which). CDR3 amino acids: CASSERRGTQYF.